These 13 T cell receptor beta chains originate from one sample sequenced in a study of T cells after yellow fever vaccination. Each CDR3 protein gets one entry after TCRdb re-called the 5' RACE reads with MiXCR. This sample has some 340,000 distinct CDR3 sequences, with approximately 4% found just once. The sequences come from PBMCs, collected 5 days after the yellow fever booster vaccination. The receptors here all came from a man younger than 30 who received the YFV17D yellow fever vaccine.

This clonotype was observed many times. The chain links TRBV7-2 to TRBJ1-6; TRBD1 aligns across 9 bases. This CDR3 spans 19 amino acids. After removal of 6 bases from V and 4 bases from J, the junction contained 16 bases not matched to a gene. Germline CDR1 is SGHTA and CDR2 is FQGNSA. CDR3 bases: TGTGCCAGCAGACGTTATCCGTCCGGGACAGGGAATTATAATTCACCCCTCCACTTT. Protein: CASRRYPSGTGNYNSPLHF.

The V gene is TRBV18, the J gene TRBJ1-2; perhaps TRBD1 as D (5 bases). Germline V gene sequence: CDR1 KGHSH, CDR2 LQKENI. This CDR3 has 14 residues. Trimming pared 0 bases from V and 2 bases from J, leaving 7 bases between. The CDR3 region is CASSPPRQNYGYTF. DNA of the CDR3: TGTGCCAGCTCACCACCCAGACAGAACTATGGCTACACCTTC.

This clonotype occurred many times. This chain uses TRBV11-2 with TRBJ2-1; 11 bases are shared with TRBD1. CDR1 is SGHAT and CDR2 is FQNNGV in the germline V gene. This CDR3 comprises 17 residues. Trimming cost V 6 bases and J 4 bases; bases outside gene matches: 11. DNA for the CDR3: TGTGCCAGCAGAGTTGGGGGGACAGGGGGGGATTACAATGAGCAGTTCTTC. This gives the protein CASRVGGTGGDYNEQFF.

This clonotype showed up just a few times. This chain joins TRBV5-1 and TRBJ2-7; the match to TRBD2 covers 15 bases. The CDR3 is made up of 16 amino acids. In germline, CDR1 is SGHRS, CDR2 YFSETQ. The J segment lost 4 bases and the V segment lost 5 bases, leaving 7 bases of the junction unmatched. The CDR3 reads CASSPGGTSGGYEQYF. The DNA for the CDR3 is TGCGCCAGCAGTCCCGGGGGGACTAGCGGGGGGTACGAGCAGTACTTC.

This clonotype was observed many times. The rearrangement joins TRBV4-2 to TRBJ2-4; 7 nucleotides line up with TRBD1. Germline trimming cut 0 bases from V and 7 bases from J; bases unmatched to any gene: 6. From germline, CDR1 is LGHNA and CDR2 YNFKEQ. The length of the CDR3 is 15 residues. The CDR3 loop is CASSQDQGGINIQYF. DNA for the CDR3: TGTGCCAGCAGCCAAGATCAAGGGGGCATTAACATTCAGTACTTC.

The rearrangement uses TRBV19 and TRBJ2-7, with D perhaps TRBD1 (6 bases). The germline CDR1 and CDR2 sequences are LNHDA and SQIVND (reference sequence). The V gene lost 4 bases and the J gene lost 2 bases, with 12 bases spanning the gap. This CDR3 is 14 amino acids long. The CDR3 sequence: CASSTDSRTYEQYF. The CDR3 bases are TGTGCCAGTAGTACGGACAGCAGAACCTACGAGCAGTACTTC.

This clonotype was detected many times. The chain carries TRBV7-6 and TRBJ2-3, with 8 nucleotides matching TRBD2. With V trimmed by 8 bases and J by 3 bases, 4 bases remained unmatched. The CDR3 contains 13 residues. Looked up from germline, CDR1 is SGHVS and CDR2 is FNYEAQ. This chain's CDR3 is CASSGGQTDTQYF. The CDR3 DNA follows: TGTGCCAGCTCGGGGGGGCAGACAGATACGCAGTATTTT.

In this sample, this clonotype turned up many times. The J gene is TRBJ1-3, the V gene TRBV7-2; D is uncertain. The CDR3 has 13 amino acids. V gave up 8 bases and J gave up 0 bases, with 8 bases separating them. The germline CDR1 and CDR2 sequences are SGHTA and FQGNSA. CDR3 protein: CASSLASGNTIYF. CDR3 nucleotide sequence: TGTGCCAGCTCCCTGGCCTCTGGAAACACCATATATTTT.

The V and J genes are TRBV4-1 and TRBJ1-2; 7 nucleotides match TRBD1. Germline CDR1 is MGHRA and CDR2 is YSYEKL. V trimming: 4 bases; J trimming: 2 bases; junction bases outside the gene matches: 4. The CDR3 sequence is 14 residues long. CDR3 in DNA: TGCGCCAGCAGCCCCGGACAGGAGAACTATGGCTACACCTTC. Its translation: CASSPGQENYGYTF.

J is TRBJ2-7 and V is TRBV11-2, with D perhaps being TRBD1 or TRBD2 (5 bases each). The germline V gene encodes CDR1 SGHAT and CDR2 FQNNGV. Between the trimmed V and J ends, which lost 5 bases and 2 bases, there was a span of 13 bases. The CDR3 spans 14 residues. In DNA form, the CDR3 reads TGTGCCAGCAGCCCCCGCCGGGGACCCTACGAGCAGTACTTC. It encodes CASSPRRGPYEQYF.

The chain combines TRBV5-1 with TRBJ2-6; 11 nucleotides line up with TRBD2. Trimming at V came to 0 bases and at J to 0 bases, leaving 2 bases not matched to a gene. This CDR3 is built from 18 residues. Germline V CDR1 and CDR2: SGHRS, YFSETQ. CDR3 residues: CASSLASGGTSGANVLTF. The CDR3, as DNA: TGCGCCAGCAGCTTGGCTAGCGGGGGGACCTCTGGGGCCAACGTCCTGACTTTC.

This clonotype has more than one count but fewer than ten. The J gene is TRBJ2-3, the V gene TRBV6-2 or TRBV6-3; 15 nucleotides line up with TRBD2. This CDR3 comprises 19 residues. Germline-derived CDR1 and CDR2 are MNHEY and SVGEGT. With V trimmed by 8 bases and J by 2 bases, 14 bases remained unmatched. The CDR3 is CASETGTSGGSSITDTQYF. The CDR3 coding sequence is TGTGCCAGCGAAACCGGGACTAGCGGGGGGTCTTCAATCACAGATACGCAGTATTTT.

The J gene is TRBJ1-6, the V gene TRBV20-1, with TRBD1 matching 8 bases. Germline V gene sequence: CDR1 DFQATT, CDR2 SNEGSKA (reference sequence). The CDR3 sequence is 15 residues long. V gave up 4 bases and J gave up 10 bases; unmatched junction bases: 12. CDR3 DNA: TGCAGTGCTAAGGACAGGGTTCAAGTAGGCTCACCCCTCCACTTT. Translating gives CSAKDRVQVGSPLHF.